The 9 T cell receptor beta chains listed next were all sequenced from one sample in a study of human T cells and chemical hapten exposure. The total RNA was obtained from whole blood that was not fractionated. MiXCR was run by TCRdb on the 5' RACE reads, yielding one entry per CDR3 protein. The profile covers about 140,000 distinct CDR3 sequences, with roughly 4% appearing a single time and approximately 1.3% taken by the ten largest. These receptor sequences come from a female donor in good health.

This clonotype has ten or more counts. The V call is TRBV6-6, the J call TRBJ2-1; D is unclear. CDR3 size: 13 residues. CDR1 and CDR2 from the germline V gene are MNHNY and SVGAGI (reference sequence). Deletions cut 5 bases from V and 7 bases from J, with 12 bases between. The CDR3 DNA follows: TGTGCCAGCAGTCAAATAACGGCGAATGAGCAGTTCTTC. The encoded protein is CASSQITANEQFF.

This clonotype was seen ten or more times. V and J are TRBV13 and TRBJ2-7; no firm D call. The CDR3 spans 13 residues. Germline V gene lookup returns CDR1 PRHDT and CDR2 FYEKMQ (reference sequence). Trimming removed 0 bases at V and 3 bases at J, with 6 bases between. CDR3 coding DNA: TGTGCCAGCAGCTTAGGCAGGTTCTACGAGCAGTACTTC. This sequence encodes CASSLGRFYEQYF. Together with reference TRBV13 and TRBJ2-7, the CDR3 gives the full variable domain: AAGVIQSPRHLIKEKRETATLKCYPIPRHDTVYWYQQGPGQDPQFLISFYEKMQSDKGSIPDRFSAQQFSDYHSELNMSSLELGDSALYFCASSLGRFYEQYFGPGTRLTVT.

V gene TRBV12-5 combines with J gene TRBJ1-2; 11 nucleotides match TRBD1. The CDR3 contains 13 residues. Germline CDR1 and CDR2: LGHNT and FRNRAP. V shed 6 bases and J 7 bases; nucleotides not matched to a gene: 4. CDR3 nucleotide sequence: TGTGCTAGTGGCCTGGACAGGGGGCCTGGCTACACCTTC. It encodes CASGLDRGPGYTF.

This clonotype came up many times. The rearrangement links TRBV7-2 to TRBJ2-1, with TRBD2 matching 11 bases. The CDR3 consists of 18 residues. The V segment lost 5 bases and the J segment 7 bases; nucleotides outside the gene matches: 16. CDR1 is SGHTA, CDR2 FQGNSA, per germline. The CDR3 DNA reads as TGTGCCAGCAGCCTGGGACTAGCGGAGACTCCGACGTGGAATGAGCAGTTCTTC. Translation: CASSLGLAETPTWNEQFF.

This clonotype was found many times. The chain is built from TRBV12-3 or TRBV12-4 and TRBJ2-3; no firm D call. Trimming cost V 3 bases and J 7 bases, with 17 bases left between them. The CDR3 covers 15 residues. Written as DNA, the CDR3 is TGTGCCAGCAGTTTTTTCCTAGAAGTTCGAAATACGCAGTATTTT. Protein: CASSFFLEVRNTQYF.

This clonotype has a count of ten or more. This chain uses TRBV7-2 with TRBJ1-2; TRBD1 is a possible D gene (6 bases). The germline V gene encodes CDR1 SGHTA and CDR2 FQGNSA. CDR3 length: 13 residues. Trimming took off 1 base at V and 7 bases at J, with 10 bases between the two ends. The CDR3 DNA follows: TGTGCCAGCAGCTTAGGGGGGCGGGTTGGCTACACCTTC. It encodes CASSLGGRVGYTF.

A single count supports this clonotype. The CDR3 coding sequence is TGTGCCAGCTCACCCCCGGGGAGAGTCTACGAGCAGTACTTC. This translates into CASSPPGRVYEQYF. The V call is TRBV18, the J call TRBJ2-7; TRBD2 might be the D (5 bases). Germline-derived CDR1 and CDR2 are KGHSH and LQKENI. This CDR3 has 14 residues. V lost 3 bases to trimming and J lost 3 bases, with 12 bases between them.

At least ten counts were recorded for this clonotype. This sequence joins TRBV6-2 or TRBV6-3 and TRBJ2-3; 8 bases fit TRBD2. The CDR3 length is 16 residues. Germline CDR1 reads MNHEY; CDR2 reads SVGEGT. V lost 2 bases and J lost 2; bases outside the gene matches: 6. CDR3 amino acids: CASSYVGGGPTDTQYF. CDR3 bases: TGTGCCAGCAGTTACGTAGGCGGGGGGCCCACAGATACGCAGTATTTT.

This clonotype was seen at least ten times. The V call is TRBV16, the J call TRBJ1-2; D gene ambiguous. Trimming took 2 bases from V and 5 from J, leaving 15 bases between them. CDR1 is KGHSY and CDR2 is FQNENV in the germline V gene. This CDR3 region has 15 residues. The DNA for the CDR3 is TGTGCCAGCAGCCAAGGGTTTACGGGCCCTTATGGCTACACCTTC. As protein: CASSQGFTGPYGYTF.